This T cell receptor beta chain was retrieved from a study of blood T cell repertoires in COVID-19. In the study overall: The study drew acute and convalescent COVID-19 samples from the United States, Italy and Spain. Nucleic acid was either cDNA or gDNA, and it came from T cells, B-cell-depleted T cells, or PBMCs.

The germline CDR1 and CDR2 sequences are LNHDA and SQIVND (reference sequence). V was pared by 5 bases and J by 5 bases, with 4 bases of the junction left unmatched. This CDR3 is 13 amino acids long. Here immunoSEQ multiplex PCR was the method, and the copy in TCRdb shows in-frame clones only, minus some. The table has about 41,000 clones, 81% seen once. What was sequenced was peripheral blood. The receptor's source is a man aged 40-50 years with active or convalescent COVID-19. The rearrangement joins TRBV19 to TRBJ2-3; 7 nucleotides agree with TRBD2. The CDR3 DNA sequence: TGTGCCAGTAGTCTGGGGGGGATAGATACGCAGTATTTT. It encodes CASSLGGIDTQYF.